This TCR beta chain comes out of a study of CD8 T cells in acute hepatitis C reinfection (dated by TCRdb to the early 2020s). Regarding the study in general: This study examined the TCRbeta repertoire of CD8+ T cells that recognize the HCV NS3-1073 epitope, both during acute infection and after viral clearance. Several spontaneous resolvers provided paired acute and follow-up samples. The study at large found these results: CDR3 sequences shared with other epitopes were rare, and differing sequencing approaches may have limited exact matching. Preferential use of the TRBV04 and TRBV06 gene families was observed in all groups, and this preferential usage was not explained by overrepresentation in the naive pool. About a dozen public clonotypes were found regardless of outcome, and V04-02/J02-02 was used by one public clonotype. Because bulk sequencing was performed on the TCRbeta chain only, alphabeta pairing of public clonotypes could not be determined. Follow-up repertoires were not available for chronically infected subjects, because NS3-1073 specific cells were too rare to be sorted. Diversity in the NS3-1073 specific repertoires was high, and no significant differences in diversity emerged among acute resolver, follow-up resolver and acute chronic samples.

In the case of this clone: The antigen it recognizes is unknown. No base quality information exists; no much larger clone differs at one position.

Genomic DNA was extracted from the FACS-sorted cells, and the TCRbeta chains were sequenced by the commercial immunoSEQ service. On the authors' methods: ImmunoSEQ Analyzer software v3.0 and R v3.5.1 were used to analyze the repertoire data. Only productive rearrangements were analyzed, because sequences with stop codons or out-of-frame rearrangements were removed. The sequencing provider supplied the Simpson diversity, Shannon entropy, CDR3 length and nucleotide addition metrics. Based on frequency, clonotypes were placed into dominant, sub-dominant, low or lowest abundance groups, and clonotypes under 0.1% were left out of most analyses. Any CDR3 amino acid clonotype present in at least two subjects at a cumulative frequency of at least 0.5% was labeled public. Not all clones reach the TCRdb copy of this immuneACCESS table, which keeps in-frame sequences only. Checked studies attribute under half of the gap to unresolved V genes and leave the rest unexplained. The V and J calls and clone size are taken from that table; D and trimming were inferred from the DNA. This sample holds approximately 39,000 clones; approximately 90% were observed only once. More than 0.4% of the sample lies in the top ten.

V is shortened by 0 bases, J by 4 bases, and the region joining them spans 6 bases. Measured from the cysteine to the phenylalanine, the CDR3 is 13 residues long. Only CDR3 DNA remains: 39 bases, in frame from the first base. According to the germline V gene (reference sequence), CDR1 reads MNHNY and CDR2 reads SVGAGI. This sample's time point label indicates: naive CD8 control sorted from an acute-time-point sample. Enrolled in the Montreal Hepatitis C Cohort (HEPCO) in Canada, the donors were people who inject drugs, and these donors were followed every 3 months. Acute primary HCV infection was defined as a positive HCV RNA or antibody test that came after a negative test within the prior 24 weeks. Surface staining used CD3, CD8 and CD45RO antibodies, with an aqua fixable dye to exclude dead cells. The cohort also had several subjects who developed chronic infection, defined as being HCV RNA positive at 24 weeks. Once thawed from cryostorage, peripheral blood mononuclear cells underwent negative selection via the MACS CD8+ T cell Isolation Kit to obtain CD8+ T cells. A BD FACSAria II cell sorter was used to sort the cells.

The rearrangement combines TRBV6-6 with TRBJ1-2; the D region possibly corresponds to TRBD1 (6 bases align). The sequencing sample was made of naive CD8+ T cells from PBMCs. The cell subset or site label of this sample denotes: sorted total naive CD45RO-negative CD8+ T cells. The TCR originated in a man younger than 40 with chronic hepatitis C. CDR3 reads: CASSYSTGYGYTF. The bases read TGTGCCAGCAGTTACTCGACAGGCTATGGCTACACCTTC.